The 12 T cell receptor beta chains in this list originate from one sample, sequenced in a study of T cells in Graves' hyperthyroidism and ophthalmopathy. TCR beta CDR3 regions were amplified from RNA transcripts. The study used the HTBI primer set for a first-round RT-PCR of the TCR CDR3. TCRdb recomputed calls from the multiplex PCR reads with MiXCR, one row per CDR3 protein. Of hundreds of thousands of distinct CDR3 sequences listed, more than 14% are singletons. The sequenced sample consisted of blood. These receptors were obtained from a woman aged 50 to 60 with Graves' ophthalmopathy.

This clonotype was recorded many times. The chain carries TRBV30 and TRBJ2-3; D tentatively reads TRBD1 or TRBD2 (5 bases each). V lost 2 bases, J lost 3 bases, and 15 bases lay in between. The CDR3 has 15 amino acids. Germline CDR1 reads GTSNPN; CDR2 reads SVGIG (reference sequence). CDR3 protein: CAWSRGRRGTDTQYF. The CDR3 bases are TGTGCCTGGAGTAGGGGACGACGAGGAACAGATACGCAGTATTTT.

This clonotype occurred once. A much larger clone lies a single base off, so this may be a read error. The rearrangement joins TRBV7-6 to TRBJ2-6, with 12 positions matching TRBD2. The CDR3 totals 17 residues. Germline V gives CDR1 SGHVS, CDR2 FNYEAQ. CDR3 region: CTSSYRLAGAGANVLTF. CDR3 coding DNA: TGTACCAGCAGCTACCGACTAGCGGGAGCTGGGGCCAACGTCCTGACTTTC. The complete variable domain, with remaining parts taken from reference TRBV7-6 and TRBJ2-6, reads GAGVSQSPRYKVTKRGQDVALRCDPISGHVSLYWYRQALGQGPEFLTYFNYEAQQDKSGLPNDRFSAERPEGSISTLTIQRTEQRDSAMYRCTSSYRLAGAGANVLTFGAGSRLTVL.

This clonotype was seen more than once but under ten times. This chain connects TRBV7-8 to TRBJ1-2, with D possibly TRBD1 on 5 matching bases. Germline assignment: CDR1 SGHVS and CDR2 FQNEAQ. This CDR3 has 15 amino acids. Trimming pared 5 bases from V and 6 bases from J, leaving 19 bases between. The DNA for the CDR3 is TGTGCCAGCAGCGCGAACCTCAGAAGGGGAGATGGCTACACCTTC. Protein product: CASSANLRRGDGYTF.

This clonotype was counted at least ten times. The rearrangement uses TRBV2 and TRBJ1-1, with 8 bases lining up with TRBD1. Germline values: CDR1 SNHLY, CDR2 FYNNEI. The CDR3 consists of 15 residues. V was pared by 7 bases and J by 1 base, with 8 bases of the junction left unmatched. CDR3 sequence (DNA): TGTGCCAGCATTGGGACAGGAGAAAGGAACACTGAAGCTTTCTTT. It is translated as CASIGTGERNTEAFF.

This clonotype was detected ten times or more. The rearrangement joins TRBV7-2 to TRBJ2-3; D not resolved. The CDR3 runs 12 residues. Germline values: CDR1 SGHTA, CDR2 FQGNSA. With 6 bases removed from V and 4 bases from J, the gap between germline ends came to 8 bases. CDR3 sequence (DNA): TGTGCCAGCAGTTTTCGGGCAGATACGCAGTATTTT. It codes for CASSFRADTQYF.

This clonotype was counted only a few times. The chain carries TRBV20-1 and TRBJ2-7, with D possibly TRBD2 on 6 matching bases. Looked up from germline, CDR1 is DFQATT and CDR2 is SNEGSKA (reference sequence). Deletions cut 0 bases from V and 2 bases from J, with 14 bases between. The CDR3 covers 15 residues. CDR3 DNA sequence: TGCAGTGCTAGAGATAATCGCGGGACTGCCTACGAGCAGTACTTC. It is translated as CSARDNRGTAYEQYF.

In its sample, this clonotype was seen a few times. The rearrangement uses TRBV7-9 and TRBJ2-6; possible D gene TRBD1, 5 bases. Trimming pared 8 bases from V and 0 bases from J, leaving 14 bases between. CDR1 and CDR2 from the germline V gene are SEHNR and FQNEAQ (reference sequence). The CDR3 has 16 amino acids. The CDR3 coding sequence is TGTGCCAGCCAGAGACAGCCGAACTCTGGGGCCAACGTCCTGACTTTC. It specifies CASQRQPNSGANVLTF.

This clonotype was counted between two and nine times. This chain joins TRBV10-3 and TRBJ1-4; D is ambiguous. The germline gives CDR1 ENHRY, CDR2 SYGVKD. Trimming shortened V by 10 bases and J by 3 bases, and 12 bases separated the two germline ends. The CDR3 length is 13 residues. CDR3 loop: CATGFQANEKLFF. The DNA of the CDR3 is TGTGCCACCGGTTTTCAGGCTAATGAAAAACTGTTTTTT.

This clonotype was observed many times. J is TRBJ2-1 and V is TRBV30; 14 bases line up with TRBD2. Trimming at V came to 5 bases and at J to 5 bases, leaving 5 bases not matched to a gene. This CDR3 has 15 residues. Germline V CDR1 and CDR2: GTSNPN, SVGIG (reference sequence). This CDR3 is CAWDRGLAGDNEQFF. CDR3 DNA: TGTGCCTGGGACAGGGGACTAGCGGGAGACAATGAGCAGTTCTTC. The variable domain in full, completed from reference TRBV30 and TRBJ2-1, reads SQTIHQWPATLVQPVGSPLSLECTVEGTSNPNLYWYRQAAGRGLQLLFYSVGIGQISSEVPQNLSASRPQDRQFILSSKKLLLSDSGFYLCAWDRGLAGDNEQFFGPGTRLTVL.

On this clonotype: At one of its ends the junction is not consistent with the germline gene, which may arise from a read error. The gene calls are TRBV2 and TRBJ1-4, with D uncertain. Germline V gene sequence: CDR1 SNHLY, CDR2 FYNNEI. The CDR3 consists of 12 residues. In DNA form, the CDR3 reads TGTGCCAGCAGGGTTGGTGATGAAAGACTGTTTTTT. Protein product: CASRVGDERLFF.

This clonotype was detected only a few times. CDR3 DNA: TGTGCCAGTAGTATAGAAACCCAGTGGGTCGGAAACACTGAAGCTTTCTTT. Its protein product is CASSIETQWVGNTEAFF. The chain carries TRBV19 and TRBJ1-1; D not certain. V shed 0 bases and J shed 2 bases, with 16 bases lying between them. Germline loops: CDR1 LNHDA, CDR2 SQIVND (reference sequence). This CDR3 is 17 amino acids long.

This clonotype was counted many times. The chain recombines TRBV20-1 with TRBJ2-5, with a tentative D call TRBD1 (5 bases). This CDR3 is 11 amino acids long. Deletions cut 6 bases from V and 5 bases from J, with 10 bases between. Germline V lookup: CDR1 DFQATT, CDR2 SNEGSKA (reference sequence). In nucleotides, the CDR3 is TGCAGTGCGACAGAGGTGGAGACCCAGTACTTC. It specifies CSATEVETQYF.